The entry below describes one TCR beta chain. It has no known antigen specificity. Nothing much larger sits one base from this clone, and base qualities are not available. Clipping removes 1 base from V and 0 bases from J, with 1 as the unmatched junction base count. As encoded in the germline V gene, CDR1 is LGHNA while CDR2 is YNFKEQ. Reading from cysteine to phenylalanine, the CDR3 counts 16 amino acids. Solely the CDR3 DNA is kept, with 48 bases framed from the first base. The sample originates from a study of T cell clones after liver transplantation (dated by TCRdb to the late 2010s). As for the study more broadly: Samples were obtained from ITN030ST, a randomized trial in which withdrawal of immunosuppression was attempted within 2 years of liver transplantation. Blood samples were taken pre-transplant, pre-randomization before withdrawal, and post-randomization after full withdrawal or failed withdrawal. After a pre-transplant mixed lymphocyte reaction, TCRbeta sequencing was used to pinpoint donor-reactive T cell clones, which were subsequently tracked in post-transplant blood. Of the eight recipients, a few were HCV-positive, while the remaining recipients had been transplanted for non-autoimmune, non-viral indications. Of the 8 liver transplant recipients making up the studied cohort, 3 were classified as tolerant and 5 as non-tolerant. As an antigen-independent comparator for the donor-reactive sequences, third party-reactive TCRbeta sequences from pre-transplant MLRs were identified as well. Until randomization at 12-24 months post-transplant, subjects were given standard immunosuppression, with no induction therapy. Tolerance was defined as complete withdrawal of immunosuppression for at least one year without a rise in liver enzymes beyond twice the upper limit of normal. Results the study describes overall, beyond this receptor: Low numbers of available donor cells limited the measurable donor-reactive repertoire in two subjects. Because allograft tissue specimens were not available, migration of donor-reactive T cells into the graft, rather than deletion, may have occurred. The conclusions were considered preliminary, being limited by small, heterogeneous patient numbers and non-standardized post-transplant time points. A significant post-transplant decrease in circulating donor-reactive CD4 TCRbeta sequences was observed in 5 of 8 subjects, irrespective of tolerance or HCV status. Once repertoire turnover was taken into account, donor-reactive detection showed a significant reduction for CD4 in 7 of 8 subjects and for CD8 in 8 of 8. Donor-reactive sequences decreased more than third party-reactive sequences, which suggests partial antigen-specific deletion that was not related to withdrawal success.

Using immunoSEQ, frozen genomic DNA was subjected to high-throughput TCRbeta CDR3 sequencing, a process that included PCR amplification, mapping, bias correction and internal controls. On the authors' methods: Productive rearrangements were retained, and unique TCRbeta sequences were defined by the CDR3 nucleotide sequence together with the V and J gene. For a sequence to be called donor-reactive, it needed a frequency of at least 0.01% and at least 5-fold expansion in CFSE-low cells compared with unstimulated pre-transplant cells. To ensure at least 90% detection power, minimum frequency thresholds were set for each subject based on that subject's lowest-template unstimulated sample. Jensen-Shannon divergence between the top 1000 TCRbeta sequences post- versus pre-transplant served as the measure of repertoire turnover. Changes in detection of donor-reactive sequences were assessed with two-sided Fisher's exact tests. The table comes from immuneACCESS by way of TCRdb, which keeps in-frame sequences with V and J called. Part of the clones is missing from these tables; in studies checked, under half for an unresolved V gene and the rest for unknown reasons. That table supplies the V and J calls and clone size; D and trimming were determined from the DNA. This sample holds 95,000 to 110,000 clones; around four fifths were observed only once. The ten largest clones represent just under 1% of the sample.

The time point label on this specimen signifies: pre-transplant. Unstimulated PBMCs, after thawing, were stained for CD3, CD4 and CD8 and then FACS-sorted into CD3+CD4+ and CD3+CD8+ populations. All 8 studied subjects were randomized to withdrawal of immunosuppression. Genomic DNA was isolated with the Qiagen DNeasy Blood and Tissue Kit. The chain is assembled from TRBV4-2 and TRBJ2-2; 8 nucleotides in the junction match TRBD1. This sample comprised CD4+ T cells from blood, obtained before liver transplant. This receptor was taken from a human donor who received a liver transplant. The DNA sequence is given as TGTGCCAGCAGCCAAGGACAGGGGTCGAACACCGGGGAGCTGTTTTTT. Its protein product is CASSQGQGSNTGELFF.